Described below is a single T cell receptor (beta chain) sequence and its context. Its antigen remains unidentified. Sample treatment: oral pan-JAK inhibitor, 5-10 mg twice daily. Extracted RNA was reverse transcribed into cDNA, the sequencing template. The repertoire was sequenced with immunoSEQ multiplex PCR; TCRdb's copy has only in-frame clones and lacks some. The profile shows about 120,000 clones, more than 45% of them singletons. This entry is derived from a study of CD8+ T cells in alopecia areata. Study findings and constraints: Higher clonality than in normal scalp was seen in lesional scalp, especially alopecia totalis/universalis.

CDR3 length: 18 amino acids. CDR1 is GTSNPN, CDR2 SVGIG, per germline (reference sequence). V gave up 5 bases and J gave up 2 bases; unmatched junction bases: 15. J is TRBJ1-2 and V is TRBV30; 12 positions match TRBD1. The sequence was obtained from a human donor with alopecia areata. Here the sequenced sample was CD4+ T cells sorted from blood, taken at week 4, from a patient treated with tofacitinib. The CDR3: CAWDRIVGTGGANYGYTF. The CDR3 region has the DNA TGTGCCTGGGATAGAATCGTAGGGACAGGGGGCGCCAACTATGGCTACACCTTC.